This T cell receptor beta chain was found in a study of blood T cell repertoires in COVID-19. Overall study: Collection of acute and convalescent COVID-19 samples took place in the United States, Italy and Spain. Sample material is recorded as cDNA or gDNA derived from T cells, B-cell-depleted T cells, or PBMCs.

How the authors handled the data: It was from reference gene primer amplification that nucleated cell counts were estimated. Method: immunoSEQ multiplex PCR; TCRdb's copy keeps in-frame clones and lacks some. V and J calls and clone size are given by that table; D and trimming were obtained from the DNA. The sample yields 300,000 or so clones, roughly 87% seen once. Trimming removed 7 bases from V and 1 base from J, with 14 bases in between. Germline V gene data show CDR1 as MDHEN and CDR2 as SYDVKM. There are 14 residues in the CDR3. This TCR was sampled from a man in his fifties with active or convalescent COVID-19. The material sequenced was peripheral blood. The gene calls are TRBV28 and TRBJ2-7; D gene ambiguous. CDR3 residues: CASKRWKESYEQYF. In DNA, the CDR3 is TGTGCCAGCAAAAGGTGGAAGGAGTCCTACGAGCAGTACTTC.